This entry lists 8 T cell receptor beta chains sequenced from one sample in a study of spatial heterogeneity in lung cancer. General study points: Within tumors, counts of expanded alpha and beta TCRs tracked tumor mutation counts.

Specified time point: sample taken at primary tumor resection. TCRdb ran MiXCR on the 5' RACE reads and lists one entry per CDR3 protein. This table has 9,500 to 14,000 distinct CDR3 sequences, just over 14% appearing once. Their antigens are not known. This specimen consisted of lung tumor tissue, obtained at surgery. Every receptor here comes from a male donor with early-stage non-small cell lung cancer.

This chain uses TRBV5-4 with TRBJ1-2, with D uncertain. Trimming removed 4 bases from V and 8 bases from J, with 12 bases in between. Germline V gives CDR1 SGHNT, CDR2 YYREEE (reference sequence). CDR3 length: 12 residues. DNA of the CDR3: TGTGCCAGCAGCAAGACGGGGATCGGCTACACCTTC. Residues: CASSKTGIGYTF. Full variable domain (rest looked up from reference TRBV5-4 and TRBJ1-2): ETGVTQSPTHLIKTRGQQVTLRCSSQSGHNTVSWYQQALGQGPQFIFQYYREEENGRGNFPPRFSGLQFPNYSSELNVNALELDDSALYLCASSKTGIGYTFGSGTRLTVV.

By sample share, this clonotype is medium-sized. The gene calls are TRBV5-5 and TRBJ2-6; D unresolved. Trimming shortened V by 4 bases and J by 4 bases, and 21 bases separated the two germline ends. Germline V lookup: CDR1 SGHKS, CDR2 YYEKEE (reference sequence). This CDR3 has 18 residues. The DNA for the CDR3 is TGTGCCAGCAGCACAGCAGGAGCCGCAACCGGAGGGGCCAACGTCCTGACTTTC. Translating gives CASSTAGAATGGANVLTF.

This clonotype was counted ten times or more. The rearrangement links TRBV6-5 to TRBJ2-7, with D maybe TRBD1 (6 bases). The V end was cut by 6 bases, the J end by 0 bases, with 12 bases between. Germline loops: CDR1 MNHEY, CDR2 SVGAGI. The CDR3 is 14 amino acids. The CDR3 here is CASRPTGSSYEQYF. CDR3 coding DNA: TGTGCCAGCAGGCCTACAGGGAGCTCCTACGAGCAGTACTTC.

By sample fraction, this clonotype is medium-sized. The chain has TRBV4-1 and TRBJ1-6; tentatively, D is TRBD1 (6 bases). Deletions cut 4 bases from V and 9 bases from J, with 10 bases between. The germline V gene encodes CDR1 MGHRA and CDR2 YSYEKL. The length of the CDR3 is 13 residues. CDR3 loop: CASSPGDGSPLHF. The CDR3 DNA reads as TGCGCCAGCAGCCCAGGGGACGGTTCACCCCTCCACTTT.

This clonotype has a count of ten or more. In DNA, the CDR3 is TGTGCCACCAGGGCCCCCAATCAGCCCCAGCATTTT. It translates to CATRAPNQPQHF. V and J are TRBV6-2 or TRBV6-3 and TRBJ1-5, with D possibly TRBD1 on 5 matching bases. Germline V lookup: CDR1 MNHEY, CDR2 SVGEGT. The V end lost 10 bases, the J end lost 3 bases, and 10 bases lay between the germline ends. The CDR3 is 12 residues long.

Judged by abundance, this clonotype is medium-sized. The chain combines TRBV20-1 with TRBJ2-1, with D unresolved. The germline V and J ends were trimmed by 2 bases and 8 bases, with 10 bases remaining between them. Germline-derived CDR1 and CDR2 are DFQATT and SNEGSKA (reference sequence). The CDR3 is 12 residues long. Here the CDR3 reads CSARLGEYEQFF. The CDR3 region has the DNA TGCAGTGCTAGACTAGGAGAGTATGAGCAGTTCTTC.

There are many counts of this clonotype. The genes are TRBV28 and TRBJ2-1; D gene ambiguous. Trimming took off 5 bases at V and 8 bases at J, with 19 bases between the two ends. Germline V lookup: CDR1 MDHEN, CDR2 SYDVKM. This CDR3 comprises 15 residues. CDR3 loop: CASSPAAHKSDEQFF. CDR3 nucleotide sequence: TGTGCCAGCAGTCCGGCGGCTCACAAGTCCGATGAGCAGTTCTTC.

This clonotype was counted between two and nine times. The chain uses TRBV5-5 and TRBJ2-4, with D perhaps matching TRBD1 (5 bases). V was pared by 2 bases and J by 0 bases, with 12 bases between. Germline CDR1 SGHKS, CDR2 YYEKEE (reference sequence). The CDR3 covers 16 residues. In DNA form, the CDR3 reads TGTGCCAGCAGCTTAGGCAGGGCCTTAGCCAAAAACATTCAGTACTTC. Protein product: CASSLGRALAKNIQYF.